The TCR beta chain under discussion was sequenced for a study of T cell clones after liver transplantation. Repertoires were generated with immunoSEQ multiplex PCR, while TCRdb's copy carries only in-frame clones and drops some. The table shows approximately 68,000 clones, with roughly 80% occurring only once. About this clone itself: The antigen is not known.

Study-level results: Small, mixed patient groups and varying post-transplant times limit these conclusions.

V dropped 0 bases and J dropped 7 bases, with 13 bases sitting between them. Germline lookup yields CDR1 SGHDT and CDR2 YYEEEE. The CDR3 length is 15 residues. This sequence was found in a human donor who received a liver transplant. The chain couples TRBV5-6 to TRBJ2-2; D remains ambiguous. Material: CD4+ T cells from blood, obtained before liver transplant. CDR3 nucleotide sequence: TGTGCCAGCAGCTTGGGTAGCTCCTCTGGCGGGGAGCTGTTTTTT. This gives the protein CASSLGSSSGGELFF.